The text below deals with one T cell receptor (beta chain). V was pared by 7 bases and J by 4 bases, with 17 bases between. From germline, CDR1 is LNHDA and CDR2 SQIVND (reference sequence). The length of the CDR3 is 15 residues. In the original analysis: Amplification with reference gene primers provided the estimates of nucleated cell counts. Sequencing used immunoSEQ multiplex PCR; TCRdb keeps in-frame clones, though not all of them. V and J calls and clone size are copied from that table; D and trimming were computed from the DNA. Found here are roughly 310,000 clones, around nine tenths of them singletons; the top ten hold 4%. This record belongs to a study of blood T cell repertoires in COVID-19. About the study: Researchers got acute and convalescent COVID-19 samples from the United States, Italy and Spain. T cells, B-cell-depleted T cells, or PBMCs supplied cDNA or gDNA.

J is TRBJ1-5 and V is TRBV19, with D perhaps matching TRBD1 (6 bases). Sequencing was carried out using peripheral blood. This sequence was found in a woman in her forties or fifties with active or convalescent COVID-19. DNA of the CDR3: TGTGCCAGTACTGCTGGGGGGGGGCGAAATCAGCCCCAGCATTTT. Translating gives CASTAGGGRNQPQHF. Using reference TRBV19 and TRBJ1-5 for the parts outside the CDR3, the full variable domain is DGGITQSPKYLFRKEGQNVTLSCEQNLNHDAMYWYRQDPGQGLRLIYYSQIVNDFQKGDIAEGYSVSREKKESFPLTVTSAQKNPTAFYLCASTAGGGRNQPQHFGDGTRLSIL.